The sequence of this TCR beta chain was determined in a study of blood T cell repertoires in COVID-19. Authors' processing steps: It was from reference gene primer amplification that nucleated cell counts were estimated. TCRdb's copy holds only in-frame clones and misses some; the assay was immunoSEQ multiplex PCR. Clonal size and the V and J genes are those of that table, whereas D and trimming came from the DNA. The repertoire holds 200,000 to 250,000 clones, with 80% as singletons. This TCR was recovered from a human donor in a cohort sampled during active COVID-19. What was sequenced was peripheral blood.

CDR3 nucleotides: TGCGCCAGCAGCTTGGTAACAGGCTACAATTCACCCCTCCACTTT. Translated: CASSLVTGYNSPLHF. The V call is TRBV5-1, the J call TRBJ1-6, with D perhaps matching TRBD1 (5 bases). Trimming stripped 0 bases from V and 7 bases from J, with 11 bases between. From germline, CDR1 is SGHRS and CDR2 YFSETQ. CDR3 size: 15 residues.